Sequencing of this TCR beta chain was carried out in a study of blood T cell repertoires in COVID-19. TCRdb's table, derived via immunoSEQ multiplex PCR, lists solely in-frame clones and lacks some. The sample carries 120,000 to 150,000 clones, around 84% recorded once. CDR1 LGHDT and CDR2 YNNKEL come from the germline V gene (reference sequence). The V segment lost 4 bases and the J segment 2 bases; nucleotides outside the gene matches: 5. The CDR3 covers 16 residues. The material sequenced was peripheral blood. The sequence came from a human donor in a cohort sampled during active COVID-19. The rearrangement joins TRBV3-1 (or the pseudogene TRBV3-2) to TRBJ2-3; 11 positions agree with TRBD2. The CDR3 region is CASSRRLAGSTDTQYF. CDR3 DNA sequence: TGTGCCAGCAGCCGGAGACTAGCGGGGTCCACAGATACGCAGTATTTT.